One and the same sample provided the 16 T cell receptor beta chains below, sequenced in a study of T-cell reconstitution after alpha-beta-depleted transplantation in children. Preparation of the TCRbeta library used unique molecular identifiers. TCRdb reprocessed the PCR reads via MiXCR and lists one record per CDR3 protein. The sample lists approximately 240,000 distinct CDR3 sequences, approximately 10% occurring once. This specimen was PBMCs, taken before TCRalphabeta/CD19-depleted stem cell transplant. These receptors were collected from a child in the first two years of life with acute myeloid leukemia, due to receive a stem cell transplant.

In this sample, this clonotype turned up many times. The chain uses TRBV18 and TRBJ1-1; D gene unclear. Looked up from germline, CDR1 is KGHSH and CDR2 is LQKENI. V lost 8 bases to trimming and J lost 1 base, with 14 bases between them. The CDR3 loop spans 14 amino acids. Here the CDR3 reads CASTPAGGNTEAFF. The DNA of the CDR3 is TGTGCCAGCACCCCAGCGGGCGGGAACACTGAAGCTTTCTTT.

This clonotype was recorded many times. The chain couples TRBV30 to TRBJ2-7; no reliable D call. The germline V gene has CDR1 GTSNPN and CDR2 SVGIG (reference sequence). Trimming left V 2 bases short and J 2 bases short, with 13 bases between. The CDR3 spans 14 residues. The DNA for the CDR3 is TGTGCCTGGAGTACCGGGTCCGATACCTACGAGCAGTACTTC. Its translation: CAWSTGSDTYEQYF.

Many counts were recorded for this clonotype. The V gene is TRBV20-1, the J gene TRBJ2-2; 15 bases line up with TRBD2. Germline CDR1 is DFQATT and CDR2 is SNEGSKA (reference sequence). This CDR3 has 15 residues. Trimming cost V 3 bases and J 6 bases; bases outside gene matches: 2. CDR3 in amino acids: CSARRTSGRAGELFF. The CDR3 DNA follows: TGCAGTGCTAGGCGGACTAGCGGGAGGGCCGGGGAGCTGTTTTTT.

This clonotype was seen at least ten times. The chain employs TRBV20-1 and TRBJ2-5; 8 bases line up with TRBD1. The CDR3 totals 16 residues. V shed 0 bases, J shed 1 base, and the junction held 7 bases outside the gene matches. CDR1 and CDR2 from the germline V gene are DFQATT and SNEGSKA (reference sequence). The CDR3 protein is CSARDLRTGPQETQYF. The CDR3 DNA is TGCAGTGCTAGAGATCTCAGGACAGGGCCCCAAGAGACCCAGTACTTC.

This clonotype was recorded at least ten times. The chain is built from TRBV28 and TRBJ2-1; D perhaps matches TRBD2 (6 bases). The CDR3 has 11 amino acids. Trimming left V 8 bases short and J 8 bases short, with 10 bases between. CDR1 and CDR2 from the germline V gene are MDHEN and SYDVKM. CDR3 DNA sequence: TGTGCCAGCGGGGGGAACTATGAGCAGTTCTTC. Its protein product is CASGGNYEQFF.

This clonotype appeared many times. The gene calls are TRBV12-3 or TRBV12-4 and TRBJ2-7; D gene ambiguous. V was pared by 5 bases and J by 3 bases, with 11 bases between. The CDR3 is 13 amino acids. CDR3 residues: CASSPPPLYEQYF. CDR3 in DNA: TGTGCCAGCAGTCCTCCCCCCCTCTACGAGCAGTACTTC.

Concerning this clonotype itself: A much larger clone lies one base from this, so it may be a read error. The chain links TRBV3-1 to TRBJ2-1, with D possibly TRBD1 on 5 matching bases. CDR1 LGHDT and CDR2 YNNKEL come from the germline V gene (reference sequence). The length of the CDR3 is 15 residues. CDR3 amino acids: CACSLRTFYYNEQFF. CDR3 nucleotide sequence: TGTGCCTGCAGCCTGCGGACATTTTACTACAATGAGCAGTTCTTC.

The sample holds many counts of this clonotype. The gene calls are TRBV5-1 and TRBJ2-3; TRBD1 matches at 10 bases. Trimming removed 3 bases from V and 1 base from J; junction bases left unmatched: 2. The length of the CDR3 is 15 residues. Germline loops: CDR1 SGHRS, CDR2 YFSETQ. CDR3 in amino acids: CASSSGTGGTDTQYF. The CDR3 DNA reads TGCGCCAGCAGCTCCGGGACAGGGGGCACAGATACGCAGTATTTT.

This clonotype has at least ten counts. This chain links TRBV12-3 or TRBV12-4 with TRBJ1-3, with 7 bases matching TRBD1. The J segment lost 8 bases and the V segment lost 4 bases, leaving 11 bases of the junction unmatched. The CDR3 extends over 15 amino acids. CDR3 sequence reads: CASSSPDREVDTIYF. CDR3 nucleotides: TGTGCCAGCAGTTCCCCCGACAGGGAGGTAGACACCATATATTTT.

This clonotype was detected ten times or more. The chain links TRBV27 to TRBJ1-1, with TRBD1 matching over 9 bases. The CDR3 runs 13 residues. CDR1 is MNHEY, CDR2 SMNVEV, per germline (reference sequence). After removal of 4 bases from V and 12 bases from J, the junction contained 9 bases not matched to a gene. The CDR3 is CASSSTGGLGTFF. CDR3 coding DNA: TGTGCCAGCAGTTCGACAGGGGGACTTGGGACTTTCTTT.

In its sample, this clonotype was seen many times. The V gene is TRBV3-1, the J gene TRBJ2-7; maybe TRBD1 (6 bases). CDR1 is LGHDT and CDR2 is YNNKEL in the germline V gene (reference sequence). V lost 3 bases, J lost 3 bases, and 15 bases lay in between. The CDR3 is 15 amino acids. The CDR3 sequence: CASSHTGLRFYEQYF. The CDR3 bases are TGTGCCAGCAGCCACACAGGGTTGAGGTTCTACGAGCAGTACTTC.

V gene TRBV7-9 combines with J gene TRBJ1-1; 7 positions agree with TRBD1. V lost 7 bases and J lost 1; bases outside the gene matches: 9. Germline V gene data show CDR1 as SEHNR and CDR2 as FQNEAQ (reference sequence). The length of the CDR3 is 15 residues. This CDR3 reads CASNGAGGKNTEAFF. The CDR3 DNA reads TGTGCCAGCAATGGGGCAGGGGGGAAGAACACTGAAGCTTTCTTT.

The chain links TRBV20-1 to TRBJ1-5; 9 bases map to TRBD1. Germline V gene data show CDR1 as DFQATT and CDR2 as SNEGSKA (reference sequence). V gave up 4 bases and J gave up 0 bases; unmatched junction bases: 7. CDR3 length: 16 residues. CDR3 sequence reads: CSATGQGSNSNQPQHF. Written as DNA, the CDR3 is TGCAGTGCTACCGGACAGGGGTCCAATAGCAATCAGCCCCAGCATTTT.

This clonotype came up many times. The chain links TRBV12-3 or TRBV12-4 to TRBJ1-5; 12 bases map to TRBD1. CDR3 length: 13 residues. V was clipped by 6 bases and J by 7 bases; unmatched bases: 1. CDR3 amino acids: CASRGQGAQPQHF. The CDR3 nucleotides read TGTGCCAGCAGGGGACAGGGGGCCCAGCCCCAGCATTTT.

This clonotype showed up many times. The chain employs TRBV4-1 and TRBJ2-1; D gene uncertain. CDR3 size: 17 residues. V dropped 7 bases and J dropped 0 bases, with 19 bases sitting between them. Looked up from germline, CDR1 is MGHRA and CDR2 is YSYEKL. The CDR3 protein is CASTFGGLKSSYNEQFF. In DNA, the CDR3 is TGCGCCAGCACCTTCGGCGGCCTGAAAAGCTCCTACAATGAGCAGTTCTTC.

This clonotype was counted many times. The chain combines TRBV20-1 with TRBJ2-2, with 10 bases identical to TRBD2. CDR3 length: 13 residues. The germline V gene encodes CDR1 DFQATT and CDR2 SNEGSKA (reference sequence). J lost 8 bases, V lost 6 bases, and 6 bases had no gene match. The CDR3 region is CSAPPLAGGELFF. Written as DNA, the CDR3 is TGCAGTGCGCCTCCACTAGCGGGAGGGGAGCTGTTTTTT.